This T cell receptor beta chain came from a study of cytotoxic CD8 clonotypes in ibrutinib-treated CLL. Background on the study: Timing of response sample collection was a median approximately eleven months after treatment start, with a range of 6 to 36. Study-level findings and limits: Researchers report that baseline clonality outpaced age-matched healthy donors and tracked circulating CD8+ T-cell counts.

This clone was recorded only once. The antigen is undetermined. With cryopreserved PBMCs as the source, around 2 micrograms of genomic DNA went to TCR beta libraries. Per germline, CDR1 SGDLS and CDR2 YYNGEE. Trimming stripped 2 bases from V and 0 bases from J, with 15 bases between. The CDR3 is 16 amino acids. The repertoire was sequenced with immunoSEQ multiplex PCR; TCRdb's copy has only in-frame clones and lacks some. The sample carries roughly 160,000 clones, under 85% recorded once. V usage is TRBV9 and J usage is TRBJ2-7; D might be TRBD2 (6 bases). The TCR was taken from a human donor with chronic lymphocytic leukemia. This material consisted of PBMCs, taken after 24 months of ibrutinib treatment. In nucleotides, the CDR3 is TGTGCCAGCAGCGTGGCGCCGGGGGTCAGCTCCTACGAGCAGTACTTC. Its translation: CASSVAPGVSSYEQYF.